This is a list of T cell receptor beta chains from one sample in a study of radiotherapy plus CTLA-4 blockade in lung cancer. Only in-frame clones appear in the TCRdb table, and some are missing; sequencing was by immunoSEQ multiplex PCR. The table lists 85,000 to 90,000 clones, around 87% of them singletons. The specimen was peripheral blood, collected from a patient treated with radiotherapy plus ipilimumab. These receptor sequences come from a human donor with non-small cell lung cancer that progressed on radiotherapy plus ipilimumab. The CDR3 runs from the conserved cysteine through the conserved F or W. The order of the fields is CDR3 length, V gene, clone size, J gene, D gene, CDR3 DNA, CDR3 protein. D genes are given only for firm matches. Clone size is given for some rows only: seen once, a few or many times, or a class if the clone is expanded.

>11|TRBV20-1|NA|TRBJ1-1|NA
TGCAGTGTCGGCAGGAGGCCTGAAGCTTTCTTT
CSVGRRPEAFF
>11|TRBV5-6|NA|TRBJ1-2|NA
TGTGCCAGCAGCTTGGATTATGGCTACACCTTC
CASSLDYGYTF
>20|TRBV23-1|NA|TRBJ1-3|NA
TGCGCCAGCAGTCAATCGCGGCAGGGGTTGACGAGGATCTCTGGAAACACCATATATTTT
CASSQSRQGLTRISGNTIYF
>18|TRBV30|NA|TRBJ1-1|TRBD1
TGTGCCTGGAGTATGTACCCCAGGAGGACAGGGGGCGACCCCGCAGCTTTCTTT
CAWSMYPRRTGGDPAAFF
>13|TRBV29-1|NA|TRBJ2-2|NA
TGCAGCGTAGCAGGGATGGCCACCGGGGAGCTGTTTTTT
CSVAGMATGELFF
>14|TRBV18|NA|TRBJ1-1|TRBD1
TGTGCCAGCTCACCACCTAGACAGGGCACTGAAGCTTTCTTT
CASSPPRQGTEAFF
>12|TRBV15|NA|TRBJ2-1|NA
TGTGCCACCAGCAGCGTTATCGGTGAGCAGTTCTTC
CATSSVIGEQFF
>15|TRBV19|few|TRBJ2-7|TRBD2
TGTGCCAGTAGTATAGAGCCGGGACTAGCTTCCGAGCAGTACTTC
CASSIEPGLASEQYF
>13|TRBV6-5|NA|TRBJ2-7|TRBD2
TGTGCCAGCAGTAGCGGGACGCCGGGCGAGCAGTACTTC
CASSSGTPGEQYF
>15|TRBV7-8|NA|TRBJ2-7|TRBD1
TGTGCCAGCAGCCGTGGACAGGGCGTTTCCTACGAGCAGTACTTC
CASSRGQGVSYEQYF
>15|TRBV19|NA|TRBJ1-4|NA
TGTGCCAGTCTACCCGCGGTGAGGGGCGGAGAAAAACTGTTTTTT
CASLPAVRGGEKLFF
>14|TRBV7-9|NA|TRBJ2-5|NA
TGTGCCAGCAGCGCGTCTATATCTCAAGAGACCCAGTACTTC
CASSASISQETQYF
>14|TRBV6-1|NA|TRBJ1-1|TRBD1
TGTGCCAGCAGTGGTCAGGGGGCGCTTGCTGAAGCTTTCTTT
CASSGQGALAEAFF
>13|TRBV28|once|TRBJ1-1|NA
TGTGCCAGCTCGGTGGGGGGGCCAGATGAAGCTTTCTTT
CASSVGGPDEAFF
>15|TRBV29-1|NA|TRBJ2-2|TRBD2
TGCAGCGTTGAGCCTAGCGGGGGCAGAACCGGGGAGCTGTTTTTT
CSVEPSGGRTGELFF
>14|TRBV28|NA|TRBJ2-5|NA
TGTGCCAGCAGTTTACCCGGGGCTTGGGAGACCCAGTACTTC
CASSLPGAWETQYF
>14|TRBV30|NA|TRBJ1-1|NA
TGTGCCTGGAGATGGGGGGGCGCGGGAACTGAAGCTTTCTTT
CAWRWGGAGTEAFF
>13|TRBV4-3|NA|TRBJ1-5|NA
TGCGCCAGCAGCCAATCCCCAGAACAGCCCCAGCATTTT
CASSQSPEQPQHF
>13|TRBV4-3|NA|TRBJ1-2|NA
TGCGCCAGCAGCCGTGACAGGAACTATGGCTACACCTTC
CASSRDRNYGYTF
>13|TRBV2|NA|TRBJ1-1|NA
TGTGCCAGCAGACTCGGGCCGAACACTGAAGCTTTCTTT
CASRLGPNTEAFF